The rows below give T cell receptor beta chains drawn from one sample of a study of cytomegalovirus exposure and HLA in healthy donors. The data were produced by immunoSEQ multiplex PCR, yet TCRdb's version contains in-frame clones alone and is incomplete. The sample lists fewer than 250,000 clones, roughly 84% occurring once. The sample consisted of PBMCs. The receptor source for this set is a boy aged 2-9 years in good health and CMV-seronegative. Both conserved end residues are part of each CDR3. D genes are given only for firm matches. Clone size is not always given. Where it is, it says once, few, many or a class for expanded clones.

V	D	J	size	DNA	CDR3
TRBV20-1	NA	TRBJ2-7	NA	TGCAGTTATGCCCCGCGGGAGCAGTACTTC	CSYAPREQYF
TRBV5-1	TRBD2	TRBJ2-2	NA	TGCGCCAGCAGCTCGGGACTAGCGGGCCTCGAGCTGTTTTTT	CASSSGLAGLELFF
TRBV2	TRBD1	TRBJ2-5	NA	TGTGCCAGCTCCGGACAGGGCGCCCCAAGGCTGTACTTC	CASSGQGAPRLYF
TRBV19	TRBD2	TRBJ2-1	NA	TGTGCCAGTAGTATAAGCGGGGGTTCCTACAATGAGCAGTTCTTC	CASSISGGSYNEQFF
TRBV19	NA	TRBJ1-1	NA	TGTGCCAGTAACCACGTGAAGGGGGTGGACACTGAAGCTTTCTTT	CASNHVKGVDTEAFF
TRBV27	NA	TRBJ2-7	NA	TGTGCCAGCAGCCCCCGCTGGCGGCGATCCTACGAGCAGTACTTC	CASSPRWRRSYEQYF
TRBV27	NA	TRBJ2-2	NA	TGTGCCAGCAGTACGGGTCCTAGGCCCGGGGAGCTGTTTTTT	CASSTGPRPGELFF
TRBV18	NA	TRBJ2-1	NA	TGTGCCAGCTCACCACTTATACTAGGCGGTAGCAATGAGCAGTTCTTC	CASSPLILGGSNEQFF
TRBV6-4	NA	TRBJ1-1	NA	TGTGCCAGCAGTGACTACCCACGGAGGATGACCACTGAAGCTTTCTTT	CASSDYPRRMTTEAFF
TRBV10-3	TRBD1	TRBJ1-2	NA	TGTGCCATCAGCAGGGGGAGTGGACAATATGGCTACACCTTC	CAISRGSGQYGYTF
TRBV29-1	TRBD2	TRBJ2-2	NA	TGCAGCGTTGAAGGCGTAAGCGGGGGGGAAGGAGTAAGCGGGGAGCTGTTTTTT	CSVEGVSGGEGVSGELFF
TRBV30	NA	TRBJ1-2	once	TGTGCCTGGAGTGCCCTTTATGGCTACACCTTC	CAWSALYGYTF
TRBV27	TRBD1	TRBJ2-7	NA	TGTGCCAGCAGTTTCTACAGGGGTATGGACGAGCAGTACTTC	CASSFYRGMDEQYF
TRBV5-6	NA	TRBJ1-1	few	TGTGCCAGCAGCTTCGCTACAGGGCGAGCTTTCTTT	CASSFATGRAFF
TRBV7-8	TRBD2	TRBJ2-1	NA	TGTGCCAGCAGCTTCCGGGTAGCGGGGAGCTCCTACAATGAGCAGTTCTTC	CASSFRVAGSSYNEQFF
TRBV2	NA	TRBJ2-1	NA	TGTGCCAGCAGTGGACTGCTAGACTCCTACAATGAGCAGTTCTTC	CASSGLLDSYNEQFF
TRBV6-9	NA	TRBJ1-5	NA	TGTGCCAGCGACCCCCACAGGAGGGGAGTCTATCAGCCCCAGCATTTT	CASDPHRRGVYQPQHF
TRBV29-1	TRBD2	TRBJ2-1	NA	TGCACCCATAGCGGGAGGGCCGGCAATGAGCAGTTCTTC	CTHSGRAGNEQFF
TRBV7-8	TRBD1	TRBJ1-5	NA	TGTGCCAGCAGCTCCGACAGGGTCAGCAATCAGCCCCAGCATTTT	CASSSDRVSNQPQHF
TRBV5-4	NA	TRBJ2-1	NA	TGTGCCAGCAGCTTGATTGGGGCTTGGGAGCAGTTCTTC	CASSLIGAWEQFF
TRBV29-1	TRBD1	TRBJ1-1	few	TGCAGCGTAGCACCCGGGACAGTGAACACTGAAGCTTTCTTT	CSVAPGTVNTEAFF
TRBV5-5	NA	TRBJ1-2	NA	TGTGCCAGCAGCTTGGATTGGTACGGAGCTAACTATGGCTACACCTTC	CASSLDWYGANYGYTF
TRBV11-3	TRBD2	TRBJ2-2	many	TGTGCCAGCCGCCCGAGGACTAGGTGCACCGGGGAGCTGTTTTTT	CASRPRTRCTGELFF
TRBV11-2	TRBD2	TRBJ2-7	NA	TGTGCCAGCAGCTCCCGGGGGGGCCAGAGCGAGCAGTACTTC	CASSSRGGQSEQYF
TRBV29-1	TRBD2	TRBJ2-2	NA	TGCAGCGTTGAAGGCTCAAGTAGCGGGGGGAGACGAACCGGGGAGCTGTTTTTT	CSVEGSSSGGRRTGELFF
TRBV4-1	TRBD2	TRBJ2-2	once	TGCGCCAGCAGCCAAGAGGGACTAGCGGGGGGACGTACCGGGGAGCTGTTTTTT	CASSQEGLAGGRTGELFF
TRBV15	TRBD1	TRBJ1-2	NA	TGTGCCACCAGCGGGACAGGGTACGGCTATGGCTACACCTTC	CATSGTGYGYGYTF
TRBV6-5	TRBD2	TRBJ2-7	NA	TGTGCCAGCAACCAACTAGCGGGAGGATCGTACGAGCAGTACTTC	CASNQLAGGSYEQYF
TRBV30	TRBD2	TRBJ2-2	NA	TGTGCCTGGAGTGAAGCGGGGGACACCGGGGAGCTGTTTTTT	CAWSEAGDTGELFF
TRBV19	TRBD2	TRBJ2-7	NA	TGTGCCAGTAGTGCAGGACTCCTAGCGGGAGCGCACGAGCAGTACTTC	CASSAGLLAGAHEQYF
TRBV6-5	NA	TRBJ2-7	NA	TGTGCCAGCAGTTACCACGCTGGGAGCTCCTACGAGCAGTACTTC	CASSYHAGSSYEQYF